Listed below are T cell receptor beta chains from one sample, sequenced in a study of cytotoxic CD8 clonotypes in ibrutinib-treated CLL. Data came from immunoSEQ multiplex PCR; TCRdb stores just in-frame clones and leaves some out. In the table there are 200,000 to 250,000 clones, 60% to 75% of which are singletons. Source: PBMCs, taken after 24 months of ibrutinib treatment. These TCRs come from a human donor with chronic lymphocytic leukemia. Both conserved end residues are part of each CDR3. The order of the fields is J gene, V gene, D gene, clone size, CDR3 protein, CDR3 DNA. A D gene is named only where the DNA matches it firmly. Rows give clone size only sometimes, using once, few, many, or a class for an expanded clone.

j_call: TRBJ1-5
v_call: TRBV5-6
d_call: TRBD1
clone_size: -
cdr3_aa: CASSDTGANQPQHF
cdr3_nt: TGTGCCAGCAGCGATACAGGGGCCAATCAGCCCCAGCATTTT

j_call: TRBJ2-2
v_call: TRBV10-2
d_call: TRBD1
clone_size: -
cdr3_aa: CASSRQGDTGELFF
cdr3_nt: TGCGCCAGCTCCAGACAGGGTGACACCGGGGAGCTGTTTTTT

j_call: TRBJ2-5
v_call: TRBV29-1
d_call: -
clone_size: -
cdr3_aa: CSSPGQSQETQYF
cdr3_nt: TGCAGCTCCCCCGGACAGAGCCAAGAGACCCAGTACTTC

j_call: TRBJ1-1
v_call: TRBV20-1
d_call: TRBD1
clone_size: few
cdr3_aa: CAGQVATEAFF
cdr3_nt: TGCGCGGGACAGGTAGCCACTGAAGCTTTCTTT

j_call: TRBJ1-4
v_call: TRBV4-2
d_call: TRBD1
clone_size: -
cdr3_aa: CASSQWGQASTNEKLFF
cdr3_nt: TGTGCCAGCAGCCAATGGGGACAGGCCAGCACTAATGAAAAACTGTTTTTT

j_call: TRBJ1-1
v_call: TRBV7-3
d_call: -
clone_size: -
cdr3_aa: CASSLGGANTEAFF
cdr3_nt: TGTGCCAGCAGCTTGGGCGGCGCTAACACTGAAGCTTTCTTT

j_call: TRBJ2-5
v_call: TRBV11-2
d_call: TRBD1
clone_size: -
cdr3_aa: CASRRTGSREETQYF
cdr3_nt: TGTGCCAGCAGACGGACAGGGTCTCGGGAAGAGACCCAGTACTTC

j_call: TRBJ2-1
v_call: TRBV9
d_call: -
clone_size: -
cdr3_aa: CASSVEGLAHLNEQFF
cdr3_nt: TGTGCCAGCAGCGTAGAAGGCTTAGCGCACCTCAATGAGCAGTTCTTC

j_call: TRBJ1-1
v_call: TRBV9
d_call: -
clone_size: -
cdr3_aa: CASSVEDHIEAFF
cdr3_nt: TGTGCCAGCAGCGTAGAGGACCACATTGAAGCTTTCTTT

j_call: TRBJ1-2
v_call: TRBV5-6
d_call: -
clone_size: few
cdr3_aa: CASSATGSGYTF
cdr3_nt: TGTGCCAGCAGTGCTACAGGGTCCGGCTACACCTTC

j_call: TRBJ1-1
v_call: TRBV6-5
d_call: -
clone_size: -
cdr3_aa: CASSPLPPWNTEAFF
cdr3_nt: TGTGCCAGCAGTCCCCTCCCACCTTGGAACACTGAAGCTTTCTTT

j_call: TRBJ1-5
v_call: TRBV5-1
d_call: -
clone_size: few
cdr3_aa: CASSVGQGNQPQHF
cdr3_nt: TGCGCCAGCAGCGTGGGACAAGGCAATCAGCCCCAGCATTTT

j_call: TRBJ1-2
v_call: TRBV5-1
d_call: -
clone_size: -
cdr3_aa: CASRVGRVGDGYTF
cdr3_nt: TGCGCCAGCCGGGTTGGCAGGGTCGGGGATGGCTACACCTTC

j_call: TRBJ2-5
v_call: TRBV19
d_call: TRBD1
clone_size: -
cdr3_aa: CASSTGDRGGETQYF
cdr3_nt: TGTGCCAGTAGTACCGGGGACAGGGGAGGAGAGACCCAGTACTTC

j_call: TRBJ1-5
v_call: TRBV4-1
d_call: TRBD1
clone_size: few
cdr3_aa: CASSQGTGDSNQPQHF
cdr3_nt: TGCGCCAGCAGCCAAGGGACAGGGGATAGCAATCAGCCCCAGCATTTT

j_call: TRBJ2-7
v_call: TRBV29-1
d_call: -
clone_size: once
cdr3_aa: CSVKSGTSYEQYF
cdr3_nt: TGCAGCGTTAAGAGTGGAACCTCCTACGAGCAGTACTTC

j_call: TRBJ1-1
v_call: TRBV2
d_call: -
clone_size: -
cdr3_aa: CASQPGHPTEAFF
cdr3_nt: TGTGCCAGCCAGCCAGGGCATCCCACTGAAGCTTTCTTT

j_call: TRBJ2-1
v_call: TRBV27
d_call: TRBD2
clone_size: -
cdr3_aa: CASCQFVASGRYNEQFF
cdr3_nt: TGTGCCAGCTGTCAGTTTGTGGCTAGCGGGAGATACAATGAGCAGTTCTTC

j_call: TRBJ1-2
v_call: TRBV9
d_call: TRBD1
clone_size: few
cdr3_aa: CASSVGRGQGYTF
cdr3_nt: TGTGCCAGCAGCGTAGGGAGGGGGCAGGGCTACACCTTC

j_call: TRBJ1-2
v_call: TRBV27
d_call: -
clone_size: -
cdr3_aa: CASRPSGEGSGYTF
cdr3_nt: TGTGCCAGCAGACCTTCGGGGGAGGGAAGTGGCTACACCTTC

j_call: TRBJ2-7
v_call: TRBV9
d_call: TRBD1
clone_size: -
cdr3_aa: CASSRGTGVNEQYF
cdr3_nt: TGTGCCAGCAGCCGGGGGACAGGGGTCAACGAGCAGTACTTC

j_call: TRBJ1-1
v_call: TRBV29-1
d_call: -
clone_size: few
cdr3_aa: CSVGTEAFF
cdr3_nt: TGCAGCGTTGGCACTGAAGCTTTCTTT

j_call: TRBJ2-1
v_call: TRBV15
d_call: -
clone_size: -
cdr3_aa: CATSNRFNEQFF
cdr3_nt: TGTGCCACCAGCAACCGTTTCAATGAGCAGTTCTTC

j_call: TRBJ2-6
v_call: TRBV19
d_call: -
clone_size: few
cdr3_aa: CASKRGAGSGANVLTF
cdr3_nt: TGTGCCAGTAAAAGGGGGGCAGGCTCTGGGGCCAACGTCCTGACTTTC

j_call: TRBJ2-1
v_call: TRBV5-1
d_call: -
clone_size: -
cdr3_aa: CASSLGNEQFF
cdr3_nt: TGCGCCAGCAGCTTGGGCAATGAGCAGTTCTTC

j_call: TRBJ1-2
v_call: TRBV2
d_call: -
clone_size: -
cdr3_aa: CASSKIGGLTRYGYTF
cdr3_nt: TGTGCCAGCAGTAAGATCGGGGGGCTTACGCGCTATGGCTACACCTTC

j_call: TRBJ2-7
v_call: TRBV9
d_call: TRBD2
clone_size: -
cdr3_aa: CASSVGYGTSPYEQYF
cdr3_nt: TGTGCCAGCAGCGTAGGATATGGGACTAGCCCCTACGAGCAGTACTTC

j_call: TRBJ2-7
v_call: TRBV2
d_call: -
clone_size: -
cdr3_aa: CASSEEGMTVSYEQYF
cdr3_nt: TGTGCCAGCAGTGAAGAGGGCATGACAGTTTCCTACGAGCAGTACTTC

j_call: TRBJ1-1
v_call: TRBV30
d_call: -
clone_size: -
cdr3_aa: CAWSVAPPRAFF
cdr3_nt: TGTGCCTGGAGTGTAGCCCCACCTCGAGCTTTCTTT

j_call: TRBJ2-1
v_call: TRBV4-1
d_call: TRBD2
clone_size: -
cdr3_aa: CASSLKSREVGNEQFF
cdr3_nt: TGCGCCAGCAGCCTAAAATCGCGGGAGGTTGGAAATGAGCAGTTCTTC

j_call: TRBJ1-5
v_call: TRBV6-6
d_call: -
clone_size: -
cdr3_aa: CASRVDSNNQPQHF
cdr3_nt: TGTGCCAGCAGGGTGGACAGTAACAATCAGCCCCAGCATTTT

j_call: TRBJ2-1
v_call: TRBV5-1
d_call: -
clone_size: -
cdr3_aa: CASSPSFGSYNEQFF
cdr3_nt: TGCGCCAGCAGCCCGAGTTTCGGCTCCTACAATGAGCAGTTCTTC

j_call: TRBJ2-7
v_call: TRBV27
d_call: -
clone_size: -
cdr3_aa: CASSSRFYSSYEQYF
cdr3_nt: TGTGCCAGCAGTTCTCGATTTTATAGCTCCTACGAGCAGTACTTC

j_call: TRBJ2-3
v_call: TRBV5-6
d_call: TRBD1
clone_size: -
cdr3_aa: CASSSWTGGRDTQYF
cdr3_nt: TGTGCCAGCAGCTCGTGGACAGGGGGCAGAGATACGCAGTATTTT

j_call: TRBJ2-3
v_call: TRBV9
d_call: -
clone_size: -
cdr3_aa: CASSTQEARTQYF
cdr3_nt: TGTGCCAGCAGCACACAAGAGGCCCGTACGCAGTATTTT

j_call: TRBJ1-2
v_call: TRBV11-1
d_call: TRBD1
clone_size: -
cdr3_aa: CASSRQGSYTF
cdr3_nt: TGTGCCAGCAGCCGACAGGGGAGCTACACCTTC

j_call: TRBJ1-2
v_call: TRBV6-6
d_call: TRBD1
clone_size: -
cdr3_aa: CATDIGTDYGYTF
cdr3_nt: TGTGCCACAGATATAGGGACAGACTATGGCTACACCTTC

j_call: TRBJ1-2
v_call: TRBV2
d_call: TRBD1
clone_size: few
cdr3_aa: CASIGTGVTTGYTF
cdr3_nt: TGTGCCAGCATAGGGACAGGGGTTACTACCGGCTACACCTTC

j_call: TRBJ2-6
v_call: TRBV6-5
d_call: -
clone_size: -
cdr3_aa: CASRGHSGANVLTF
cdr3_nt: TGTGCCAGCAGGGGGCACTCTGGGGCCAACGTCCTGACTTTC

j_call: TRBJ2-7
v_call: TRBV5-5
d_call: TRBD1
clone_size: -
cdr3_aa: CASSLAQGAHEQYF
cdr3_nt: TGTGCCAGCAGCTTGGCACAGGGGGCCCACGAGCAGTACTTC